The 3 T cell receptor beta chains below come from one sample, sequenced in a study of control samples from healthy donors and cancer patients. Only in-frame clones appear in the TCRdb table, and some are missing; sequencing was by immunoSEQ multiplex PCR. Counted here are under 110,000 clones, around 89% occurring once; the ten biggest clones make up less than 8.5%. Sequencing input: blood. The source of these receptors is a man between 25 and 39 years old in good health.

The chain is built from TRBV3-1 (or the pseudogene TRBV3-2) and TRBJ1-2, with D perhaps TRBD1 (6 bases). The CDR3 has 15 amino acids. Germline CDR1 reads LGHDT; CDR2 reads YNNKEL (reference sequence). The V end lost 1 base, the J end lost 3 bases, and 12 bases lay between the germline ends. CDR3 DNA sequence: TGTGCCAGCAGCCAAGGGCCGCAGGGGTACTATGGCTACACCTTC. Its translation is CASSQGPQGYYGYTF.

CDR3 sequence (DNA): TGTGCCAGCAGCTTAAATGGGCTGGGCTATGGCTACACCTTC. Amino acids: CASSLNGLGYGYTF. The chain carries TRBV7-9 and TRBJ1-2, with unresolved D. The germline gives CDR1 SEHNR, CDR2 FQNEAQ (reference sequence). The CDR3 has 14 residues. Trimming removed 2 bases at V and 4 bases at J, with 11 bases between. Based on the CDR3 plus reference TRBV7-9 and TRBJ1-2, the full variable domain is DTGVSQNPRHKITKRGQNVTFRCDPISEHNRLYWYRQTLGQGPEFLTYFQNEAQLEKSRLLSDRFSAERPKGSFSTLEIQRTEQGDSAMYLCASSLNGLGYGYTFGSGTRLTVV.

J is TRBJ2-7 and V is TRBV5-5; maybe TRBD2 (5 bases). The CDR3 runs 14 residues. Germline values: CDR1 SGHKS, CDR2 YYEKEE (reference sequence). V lost 4 bases and J lost 4, with 15 bases in between. The chain's CDR3 is CASSRAEALYEQYF. The CDR3 nucleotides are TGTGCCAGCAGCCGGGCGGAGGCTTTGTACGAGCAGTACTTC.